This entry describes one T cell receptor beta chain. Its antigen is unidentified. The data belong to a study of cytotoxic CD8 clonotypes in ibrutinib-treated CLL. In the study overall: By median around 69 months, around twelve had progressed and around 14 stayed remitted; responses had been 2 complete and around 24 partial.

The CDR3 is made up of 16 amino acids. Germline CDR1 MGHRA, CDR2 YSYEKL. Trimming cost V 1 base and J 4 bases, with 13 bases left between them. The table came from immunoSEQ multiplex PCR; TCRdb's copy has only in-frame clones and leaves some out. The table has over 25,000 clones, approximately 80% seen once. Findings and caveats of the study: Clonality at baseline surpassed age-matched healthy donors and tracked circulating CD8+ T-cell counts.

The source material was PBMCs, sampled after 36 months of ibrutinib treatment. The sequence was obtained from a human donor with chronic lymphocytic leukemia. This chain uses TRBV4-1 with TRBJ1-4; D gene unclear. CDR3: CASSQASGRNNEKLFF. DNA for the CDR3: TGCGCCAGCAGCCAAGCCTCCGGGAGAAATAATGAAAAACTGTTTTTT.